These T cell receptor beta chains were read from a single sample in a study of low-dose radiotherapy and immunotherapy resistance in tumors. A single record per CDR3 protein comes from TCRdb applying MiXCR to the reads. This table holds tens of thousands of distinct CDR3 sequences, more than 7.5% found once. Source: PBMCs, taken before treatment. Receptor source: a male donor with prostate cancer. Both conserved end residues are part of each CDR3. D genes are given only for firm matches. A clone size is listed for some rows: how often the clone was seen (once, few, many), or a class if it is expanded.

>-|many|TRBJ1-5|TRBV7-2
CASSPSGGRKFSGNQPQHF
TGTGCCAGCAGCCCCTCCGGGGGACGGAAGTTTTCGGGCAATCAGCCCCAGCATTTT
>TRBD1|many|TRBJ2-1|TRBV2
CASSPGQGGQNYNEQFF
TGTGCCAGCAGTCCGGGACAGGGGGGACAAAACTACAATGAGCAGTTCTTC
>TRBD1|many|TRBJ2-4|TRBV28
CASSLFPRTGGNIQYF
TGTGCCAGCAGTTTATTCCCTAGGACAGGGGGGAACATTCAGTACTTC
>TRBD1|many|TRBJ2-7|TRBV18
CASSPPDRPLGQYF
TGTGCCAGCTCACCACCGGACAGGCCGCTTGGACAGTACTTC
>-|few|TRBJ2-7|TRBV25-1
CASSEGGSTRYEQYF
TGTGCCAGCAGCGAGGGCGGGTCGACACGGTACGAGCAGTACTTC
>TRBD2|-|TRBJ2-3|TRBV18
CASSPEYAVREGSDTQYF
TGTGCCAGCTCACCAGAATATGCCGTCCGGGAGGGCTCAGATACGCAGTATTTT
>TRBD1|many|TRBJ2-7|TRBV14
CASSQVQGVYEQYF
TGTGCCAGCAGCCAAGTGCAGGGGGTCTACGAGCAGTACTTC
>TRBD2|many|TRBJ2-7|TRBV29-1
CSVAGTSGKSSYEQYF
TGCAGCGTTGCAGGGACTAGCGGGAAGTCATCCTACGAGCAGTACTTC
>-|many|TRBJ2-7|TRBV7-2
CASSLTSGAQGEQYF
TGTGCCAGCAGCTTAACGAGCGGAGCCCAGGGCGAGCAGTACTTC
>TRBD1|-|TRBJ2-3|TRBV30
CACPGQGSADTQYF
TGTGCCTGCCCCGGACAGGGGTCAGCAGATACGCAGTATTTT
>-|many|TRBJ2-6|TRBV15
CATWDRRVASGANVLTF
TGTGCCACCTGGGACCGACGGGTCGCCTCTGGGGCCAACGTCCTGACTTTC
>TRBD2|medium-sized|TRBJ2-1|TRBV28
CATRLAGIGEQFF
TGTGCCACCCGACTAGCGGGGATAGGTGAGCAGTTCTTC
>TRBD1|many|TRBJ2-7|TRBV7-2
CASSYQRQGAYEQYF
TGTGCCAGCAGCTACCAACGACAGGGGGCCTACGAGCAGTACTTC